The T cell receptor (beta chain) under discussion was sequenced for a study of blood T cell repertoires in COVID-19. On the study more broadly: The origin of the acute and convalescent COVID-19 samples was the United States, Italy and Spain. T cells, B-cell-depleted T cells, or PBMCs provided the cDNA or gDNA that served as material.

Trimming left V 1 base short and J 0 bases short, with 4 bases between. The CDR3 runs to 14 residues. Germline V gives CDR1 LNHDA, CDR2 SQIVND (reference sequence). As handled by the study authors: Scientists estimated how many nucleated cells there were by amplifying reference gene primers. Using immunoSEQ multiplex PCR, the repertoire was profiled, and TCRdb retains in-frame clones only, with some absent. That table furnishes V, J and clone size, whereas the DNA furnished D and trimming. The profile shows 90,000 to 110,000 clones, about 80% of them singletons. Sequences were obtained from peripheral blood. The TCR comes from a woman aged 45 to 65 with acute or convalescent COVID-19. This sequence joins TRBV19 and TRBJ1-3; D is undetermined. For the CDR3, the DNA is TGTGCCAGTAGTATAGGTAACTCTGGAAACACCATATATTTT. Translating gives CASSIGNSGNTIYF.